The entry below gives a single TCR beta chain sequence along with its context. This record belongs to a study of cytomegalovirus exposure and HLA in healthy donors. This table comes from immunoSEQ multiplex PCR, and its TCRdb copy is limited to in-frame clones, with some not included. The sample has roughly 100,000 clones, just under 95% seen once. The receptor was isolated from a woman aged 18-29 years in good health and CMV-seronegative. The sequenced sample was PBMCs.

CDR3 sequence: CASSPEIQGENTEAFF. The CDR3 DNA follows: TGTGCCAGCAGCCCAGAAATACAGGGGGAGAACACTGAAGCTTTCTTT. This rearrangement joins TRBV7-9 to TRBJ1-1; 8 bases match TRBD1. Germline assignment: CDR1 SEHNR and CDR2 FQNEAQ (reference sequence). This CDR3 contains 16 residues. After removal of 5 bases from V and 1 base from J, the junction contained 9 bases not matched to a gene. The full variable domain, its missing parts supplied by reference TRBV7-9 and TRBJ1-1, is DTGVSQNPRHKITKRGQNVTFRCDPISEHNRLYWYRQTLGQGPEFLTYFQNEAQLEKSRLLSDRFSAERPKGSFSTLEIQRTEQGDSAMYLCASSPEIQGENTEAFFGQGTRLTVV.